The source of this T cell receptor beta chain is a study of CD8 T cells in Susac syndrome. Study-wide findings and caveats: The study's TCR sequencing and HLA analysis covered a relatively small number of individuals, and the study acknowledged this.

This CDR3 spans 14 amino acids. Germline V lookup: CDR1 DFQATT, CDR2 SNEGSKA (reference sequence). Losses at the gene ends were 0 bases for V and 5 bases for J; bases not matched to a gene: 6. An input of about 0.5 to 1 ug of RNA was subjected to reverse transcription using random hexamers. Amplification of TCR beta CDR3 used immunoSEQ multiplex PCR across 54 Vbeta and 13 Jbeta. MiXCR was run by TCRdb on the immunoSEQ multiplex PCR reads, yielding one entry per CDR3 protein. The table shows around 180,000 distinct CDR3 sequences, with under 95% occurring only once. As regards this clonotype: Its specificity is unknown.

Sequencing of TCR beta covered CD8+ and CD4+ T cells obtained from blood. The authors negatively isolated CD8+ and CD4+ T cells and FACS-enriched TEMRA cells. The sequence derives from a human donor with multiple sclerosis. The V gene is TRBV20-1, the J gene TRBJ2-7; 8 bases are shared with TRBD1. The sequenced sample was CD4+ T cells from PBMCs. CDR3 DNA: TGCAGTGCTAGAGAGGACAGGGCATCCAACGAGCAGTACTTC. This encodes CSAREDRASNEQYF.